One and the same sample provided the 32 T cell receptor beta chains below, sequenced in a study of regulatory T cells in long-lasting Graves disease. Arm-PCR of CDR3 regions and iRepertoire HTBI primers were used to build TCR beta libraries. MiXCR was run by TCRdb on the multiplex PCR reads, yielding one entry per CDR3 protein. Of around 450,000 distinct CDR3 sequences listed, 20% to 25% were seen once; the top ten hold around 7%. Time point: persistent/refractory GD, antithyroid drugs over 5 years with positive TRAb. PBMC RNA served as the TCR library source. The specimen was peripheral blood mononuclear cells (PBMCs), collected when the disease was refractory, from a patient treated with antithyroid drugs. Receptors were obtained from a female donor with Graves disease.

The V call is TRBV28, the J call TRBJ1-5, with 9 bases identical to TRBD1. CDR1 MDHEN and CDR2 SYDVKM come from the germline V gene. J lost 6 bases, V lost 6 bases, and 9 bases had no gene match. The CDR3 extends over 15 amino acids. The CDR3 loop is CASSATGTGIQPQHF. CDR3 DNA sequence: TGTGCCAGCAGCGCGACCGGGACAGGGATTCAGCCCCAGCATTTT.

A note on this clonotype: A much larger clone sits a single nucleotide away, making a read error possible. Because it lacks the conserved phenylalanine or tryptophan at the end, this CDR3 is likely a read error. Here the CDR3 reads CASSPTTGGNTEAFS. The CDR3 nucleotides are TGTGCCAGCAGTCCTACGACAGGGGGGAACACTGAAGCTTTCTCT. V and J are TRBV12-3 or TRBV12-4 and TRBJ1-1, with 9 bases matching TRBD1. V lost 5 bases, J lost 1 base, and 5 bases stayed unmatched. The CDR3 loop spans 15 amino acids.

This clonotype has more than one count but fewer than ten. The chain is built from TRBV27 and TRBJ1-5, with 8 bases lining up with TRBD1. There are 15 residues in the CDR3. Germline assignment: CDR1 MNHEY and CDR2 SMNVEV (reference sequence). J was trimmed by 1 base and V by 8 bases; bases with no gene match: 7. CDR3 residues: CASGWTGSSNQPQHF. In DNA form, the CDR3 reads TGTGCCAGCGGCTGGACAGGGTCCAGCAATCAGCCCCAGCATTTT.

This clonotype was observed a few times. The chain links TRBV29-1 to TRBJ1-4; weak D call: TRBD1 (5 bases). V lost 6 bases and J lost 4, with 15 bases in between. CDR3 size: 14 residues. Germline V gene lookup returns CDR1 SQVTM and CDR2 ANQGSEA. CDR3 nucleotide sequence: TGCAGCGTGGGGGGAGCATCGATTAATGAAAAACTGTTTTTT. Protein product: CSVGGASINEKLFF.

This chain links TRBV2 with TRBJ2-3; the D gene is possibly TRBD2 (5 bases). CDR1 is SNHLY, CDR2 FYNNEI, per germline. This CDR3 spans 17 amino acids. V was cut by 3 bases and J by 3 bases, with 19 bases left in between. Here the CDR3 reads CASSENLGLRDTDTQYF. The CDR3 nucleotides are TGTGCCAGCAGTGAGAACCTAGGACTGAGGGATACAGATACGCAGTATTTT.

This clonotype showed up many times. The rearrangement links TRBV11-2 to TRBJ2-7; maybe TRBD1 (6 bases). Germline V gene sequence: CDR1 SGHAT, CDR2 FQNNGV. Deletions cut 5 bases from V and 2 bases from J, with 13 bases between. This CDR3 region has 14 residues. In DNA form, the CDR3 reads TGTGCCAGCAGCCTCGAGACAGGAGCCTACGAGCAGTACTTC. This sequence encodes CASSLETGAYEQYF.

This clonotype was recorded many times. The chain joins TRBV20-1 to TRBJ1-5; 10 positions match TRBD1. The CDR3 consists of 16 residues. Unmatched junction bases numbered 15, after V lost 5 bases and J lost 8 bases. Per the germline V gene, CDR1 is DFQATT and CDR2 is SNEGSKA (reference sequence). CDR3 residues: CSASTGGTGEVEPQHF. CDR3 DNA sequence: TGCAGTGCTTCTACGGGAGGGACAGGGGAGGTTGAGCCCCAGCATTTT.

This clonotype has more than one count but fewer than ten. CDR3 region: CASSFDLGELFF. The CDR3 DNA is TGTGCCAGCAGCTTTGACCTTGGGGAGCTGTTTTTT. V gene TRBV5-4 combines with J gene TRBJ2-2; D unresolved. The germline CDR1 and CDR2 sequences are SGHNT and YYREEE (reference sequence). CDR3 length: 12 residues. Trimming cost V 2 bases and J 8 bases, with 7 bases left between them.

The chain combines TRBV7-9 with TRBJ1-1; tentatively, D is TRBD1 (5 bases). Germline values: CDR1 SEHNR, CDR2 FQNEAQ (reference sequence). Trimming stripped 5 bases from V and 11 bases from J, with 9 bases between. CDR3 length equals 10 residues. Here the CDR3 reads CASSGGGAFF. CDR3 in DNA: TGTGCCAGCAGCGGCGGGGGGGCTTTCTTT.

In its sample, this clonotype was seen many times. V is TRBV28 and J is TRBJ1-2, with D perhaps TRBD1 (5 bases). Trimming removed 8 bases at V and 5 bases at J, with 24 bases between. From germline, CDR1 is MDHEN and CDR2 SYDVKM. The CDR3 contains 16 residues. As DNA, the CDR3 is TGTGCCAGCGGCCGGCCGGGTAAGGGACGGTTTTATGGCTACACCTTC. The encoded protein is CASGRPGKGRFYGYTF.

This clonotype was seen a handful of times. The chain combines TRBV3-1 with TRBJ1-6; 8 bases are a match to TRBD1. Germline values: CDR1 LGHDT, CDR2 YNNKEL (reference sequence). CDR3 length: 14 amino acids. Trimming at V came to 3 bases and at J to 7 bases, leaving 2 bases not matched to a gene. The CDR3 DNA reads TGTGCCAGCAGCCACAGGGGGCGAAATTCACCCCTCCACTTT. Translation gives CASSHRGRNSPLHF.

This clonotype occurred many times. V and J are TRBV6-1 and TRBJ1-2; 7 nucleotides line up with TRBD1. V lost 7 bases and J lost 3; bases outside the gene matches: 8. This CDR3 is built from 14 residues. CDR1 and CDR2 from the germline V gene are MNHNS and SASEGT. The CDR3 DNA reads TGTGCCAGCAAACCGACAGGGCCCGACTATGGCTACACCTTC. This gives the protein CASKPTGPDYGYTF.

The gene calls are TRBV3-1 and TRBJ1-6; D remains unclear. This CDR3 is built from 15 residues. Germline V gene data show CDR1 as LGHDT and CDR2 as YNNKEL (reference sequence). Trimming left V 1 base short and J 6 bases short, with 10 bases between. CDR3 in DNA: TGTGCCAGCAGCCAAGGGGCGGGAATTAATTCACCCCTCCACTTT. This sequence encodes CASSQGAGINSPLHF.

This clonotype has ten or more counts. The rearrangement joins TRBV3-1 to TRBJ1-2; 9 bases match TRBD1. The CDR3 length is 14 residues. From germline, CDR1 is LGHDT and CDR2 YNNKEL (reference sequence). Trimming removed 3 bases from V and 6 bases from J; junction bases left unmatched: 5. The CDR3 reads CASSQETGGHGYTF. The CDR3 nucleotides are TGTGCCAGCAGCCAGGAGACAGGGGGACATGGCTACACCTTC. Drawing the rest from reference TRBV3-1 and TRBJ1-2, the complete variable domain is DTAVSQTPKYLVTQMGNDKSIKCEQNLGHDTMYWYKQDSKKFLKIMFSYNNKELIINETVPNRFSPKSPDKAHLNLHINSLELGDSAVYFCASSQETGGHGYTFGSGTRLTVV.

The rearrangement uses TRBV9 and TRBJ1-5; 7 positions match TRBD1. With V trimmed by 2 bases and J by 5 bases, 4 bases remained unmatched. Germline V gene sequence: CDR1 SGDLS, CDR2 YYNGEE. CDR3 length equals 14 residues. This CDR3 reads CASSVGQNDQPQHF. The CDR3 region has the DNA TGTGCCAGCAGCGTGGGACAGAACGATCAGCCCCAGCATTTT. The whole variable domain, filled in from reference TRBV9 and TRBJ1-5, reads DSGVTQTPKHLITATGQRVTLRCSPRSGDLSVYWYQQSLDQGLQFLIQYYNGEERAKGNILERFSAQQFPDLHSELNLSSLELGDSALYFCASSVGQNDQPQHFGDGTRLSIL.

For this clonotype: This may come from a read error, since a much larger clone is one base off. The rearrangement links TRBV13 to TRBJ2-7, with D maybe TRBD1 (5 bases). Trimming pared 4 bases from V and 5 bases from J, leaving 9 bases between. CDR1 and CDR2 from the germline V gene are PRHDT and FYEKMQ (reference sequence). There are 12 residues in the CDR3. CDR3 amino acids: CASSCAGNEQYF. CDR3 bases: TGTGCCAGCAGCTGTGCAGGGAACGAGCAGTACTTC.

This chain joins TRBV24-1 and TRBJ1-2; the match to TRBD1 covers 9 bases. The CDR3 is 15 residues long. Germline V gene sequence: CDR1 KGHDR, CDR2 SFDVKD. With V trimmed by 3 bases and J by 5 bases, 6 bases remained unmatched. CDR3 nucleotides: TGTGCCACCAGTGATGGGACAGGGAGCCGATATGGCTACACCTTC. Protein: CATSDGTGSRYGYTF.

This clonotype was recorded many times. This chain connects TRBV5-1 to TRBJ2-2; no clear D. V lost 5 bases, J lost 0 bases, and 8 bases lay in between. In germline, CDR1 is SGHRS, CDR2 YFSETQ. This CDR3 has 14 amino acids. The CDR3 region has the DNA TGCGCCAGCAGTTTCTACGCGAACACCGGGGAGCTGTTTTTT. Translated, it gives CASSFYANTGELFF. Supplemented by reference TRBV5-1 and TRBJ2-2, the full variable domain reads KAGVTQTPRYLIKTRGQQVTLSCSPISGHRSVSWYQQTPGQGLQFLFEYFSETQRNKGNFPGRFSGRQFSNSRSEMNVSTLELGDSALYLCASSFYANTGELFFGEGSRLTVL.

This clonotype was detected only a few times. The V call is TRBV19, the J call TRBJ2-7, with 7 bases identical to TRBD1. This CDR3 is 16 amino acids long. CDR1 LNHDA and CDR2 SQIVND come from the germline V gene (reference sequence). Losses at the gene ends were 5 bases for V and 0 bases for J; bases not matched to a gene: 10. The CDR3 DNA follows: TGTGCCAGTAGTTCAAAGACCGGGACAGTCTCCTACGAGCAGTACTTC. Translating it yields CASSSKTGTVSYEQYF.

This clonotype was observed many times. The rearrangement joins TRBV19 to TRBJ1-4, with 9 bases matching TRBD1. This CDR3 spans 14 amino acids. Germline lookup yields CDR1 LNHDA and CDR2 SQIVND (reference sequence). V dropped 3 bases and J dropped 8; count of bases not matched to a gene: 4. The CDR3 sequence is CASSIGQGIEKLFF. The CDR3 bases are TGTGCCAGTAGTATCGGACAGGGGATCGAAAAACTGTTTTTT.

The J gene is TRBJ1-3, the V gene TRBV12-3 or TRBV12-4; possible D gene TRBD1, 5 bases. Trimming stripped 5 bases from V and 0 bases from J, with 11 bases between. The CDR3 runs to 15 residues. This CDR3 is CASSPGQNSGNTIYF. The CDR3 DNA follows: TGTGCCAGCAGTCCTGGACAAAACTCTGGAAACACCATATATTTT.

The chain combines TRBV2 with TRBJ2-4; tentatively, D is TRBD1 (6 bases). CDR3 length equals 16 residues. Trimming cost V 5 bases and J 0 bases, with 14 bases left between them. The V gene's germline CDR1 is SNHLY and CDR2 FYNNEI. CDR3 coding DNA: TGTGCCAGCAGTTCAGGACAGACCCCAGCCAAAAACATTCAGTACTTC. It codes for CASSSGQTPAKNIQYF.

This clonotype was observed at least ten times. The V call is TRBV28, the J call TRBJ2-7; TRBD1 matches at 9 bases. Unmatched junction bases numbered 10, after V lost 10 bases and J lost 3 bases. The CDR3 runs 14 residues. Per the germline V gene, CDR1 is MDHEN and CDR2 is SYDVKM. DNA of the CDR3: TGTGCCACCCGTTCGACAGGGGGGTTCTACGAGCAGTACTTC. It is translated as CATRSTGGFYEQYF.

For this clonotype: A much larger clone differs by one base, so this may be a read error. The V and J genes are TRBV6-5 and TRBJ1-1, with a possible D match to TRBD1 (6 bases). The CDR3 totals 15 residues. The V gene's germline CDR1 is MNHEY and CDR2 SVGAGI. For the CDR3, the DNA is TGTGCCAGCAGTTACGGACAGCTGGGGAACACTAAAGCTTTCTTT. Encoded protein: CASSYGQLGNTKAFF.

The chain joins TRBV6-6 to TRBJ2-7, with D possibly matching TRBD2 (5 bases). This CDR3 has 20 amino acids. Trimming left V 0 bases short and J 0 bases short, with 24 bases between. CDR1 and CDR2 (germline): MNHNY, SVGAGI (reference sequence). The CDR3 region is CASSYSVQDIGVSASYEQYF. The CDR3 coding sequence is TGTGCCAGCAGTTACTCGGTTCAAGATATCGGGGTTTCCGCCTCCTACGAGCAGTACTTC.

The chain carries TRBV20-1 and TRBJ2-3; 9 bases map to TRBD2. Germline V CDR1 and CDR2: DFQATT, SNEGSKA (reference sequence). CDR3 length: 15 amino acids. Losses at the gene ends were 3 bases for V and 2 bases for J; bases not matched to a gene: 6. The CDR3 DNA reads TGCAGTGCTAGCCCCACTAGCGGGCCCACAGATACGCAGTATTTT. Translated, it gives CSASPTSGPTDTQYF.

This clonotype was found many times. V and J are TRBV12-3 or TRBV12-4 and TRBJ2-5; 10 bases map to TRBD1. The CDR3 extends over 14 amino acids. Trimming at V came to 6 bases and at J to 1 base, leaving 2 bases not matched to a gene. The CDR3 DNA sequence: TGTGCCAGCAGCGGGACAGGGGCCCAAGAGACCCAGTACTTC. This gives the protein CASSGTGAQETQYF.

V and J are TRBV28 and TRBJ2-7, with TRBD2 identical over 15 bases. V shed 4 bases, J shed 9 bases, and the junction held 4 bases outside the gene matches. Germline V gene lookup returns CDR1 MDHEN and CDR2 SYDVKM. The CDR3 has 14 residues. CDR3 region: CASSWTSGRASQYF. CDR3 in DNA: TGTGCCAGCAGTTGGACTAGCGGGAGGGCCTCGCAGTACTTC.

This clonotype has just a few counts. This chain joins TRBV19 and TRBJ2-2; 7 bases map to TRBD1. This CDR3 spans 15 amino acids. Unmatched junction bases numbered 7, after V lost 5 bases and J lost 4 bases. Germline V gives CDR1 LNHDA, CDR2 SQIVND (reference sequence). The CDR3 loop reads CASSLRQGATGELFF. Written as DNA, the CDR3 is TGTGCCAGTAGTTTGCGACAGGGCGCCACCGGGGAGCTGTTTTTT. Full variable domain (rest looked up from reference TRBV19 and TRBJ2-2): DGGITQSPKYLFRKEGQNVTLSCEQNLNHDAMYWYRQDPGQGLRLIYYSQIVNDFQKGDIAEGYSVSREKKESFPLTVTSAQKNPTAFYLCASSLRQGATGELFFGEGSRLTVL.

V is TRBV12-3 or TRBV12-4 and J is TRBJ1-1; D is unclear. The CDR3 runs 15 residues. V was cut by 4 bases and J by 5 bases, with 17 bases left in between. CDR3 nucleotide sequence: TGTGCCAGCAGTTACTCGCAGAGCTTGGGGACTGAAGCTTTCTTT. It is translated as CASSYSQSLGTEAFF.

V is TRBV5-1 and J is TRBJ1-2; D unresolved. The CDR3 is 13 amino acids. V lost 0 bases and J lost 7, with 10 bases in between. Germline V gene sequence: CDR1 SGHRS, CDR2 YFSETQ. Here the CDR3 reads CASSLDSLAGYTF. In DNA form, the CDR3 reads TGCGCCAGCAGCTTGGACAGTTTGGCTGGCTACACCTTC.

This clonotype has ten or more counts. The genes are TRBV28 and TRBJ2-7; D might be TRBD1 or TRBD2, each matching 5 bases. The CDR3 is 13 residues long. Trimming stripped 6 bases from V and 0 bases from J, with 9 bases between. Looked up from germline, CDR1 is MDHEN and CDR2 is SYDVKM. CDR3 in amino acids: CASRGTDSYEQYF. CDR3 sequence (DNA): TGTGCCAGCAGAGGGACGGACTCCTACGAGCAGTACTTC.